One T cell receptor (beta chain) is described in this entry. The antigen remains undetermined. The CDR3 totals 17 residues. The germline V gene encodes CDR1 LGHNA and CDR2 YNFKEQ. The germline V and J ends were trimmed by 4 bases and 0 bases, with 16 bases remaining between them. The record originates from a study of PD-1 blockade in classical Hodgkin lymphoma. For the study at large: Nivolumab dosing for patients was 3 mg/kg, administered intravenously every 2 weeks. Broader study findings: Exclusion was applied to patients who started nivolumab under 1 year after ASCT.

TCRdb's copy holds only in-frame clones and misses some; the assay was immunoSEQ multiplex PCR. The profile covers about 72,000 clones, with 85% to 95% appearing a single time and around 8.5% taken by the ten largest. In every patient, relapse followed autologous stem cell transplantation, while exposure to brentuximab vedotin differed. Responses achieved at best were complete response, partial response or progressive disease. The starting material was peripheral blood mononuclear cells (PBMCs), obtained at baseline. The chain links TRBV4-2 to TRBJ1-3, with D uncertain. This TCR came from a human donor with classical Hodgkin lymphoma. CDR3 protein: CASSPVNPAHSGNTIYF. Here the CDR3 DNA reads TGTGCCAGCAGCCCCGTCAATCCGGCACACTCTGGAAACACCATATATTTT.